These 2 T cell receptor beta chains were sequenced from one sample in a study of T cell responses to AZD1222 COVID-19 vaccine (dated by TCRdb to the early 2020s). Receptor amplification or capture employed the immunoSEQ multiplex PCR assay. In its TCRdb copy, this immuneACCESS table keeps in-frame sequences only and misses some clones. Where compared with another copy, unresolved V genes explain less than half of these, and the others have no known cause. This sample is represented by about 93,000 clones; over 80% of them were singletons. Of the sample, approximately 15% is held by the ten largest clones. The meaning of the sample's time point label: baseline before first vaccination. This specimen was peripheral blood, taken on day 0 of AZD1222 vaccination. These receptors were taken from an adult in good health.

A single count supports this clone. The CDR3: CASRLPGPRFNEQFF. Written as DNA, the CDR3 is TGTGCCAGCAGGCTCCCGGGACCAAGATTCAATGAGCAGTTCTTC. V and J are TRBV28 and TRBJ2-1, with D perhaps being TRBD1 or TRBD2 (5 bases each). The CDR3 runs to 15 residues. Germline CDR1 and CDR2: MDHEN and SYDVKM. Trimming left V 6 bases short and J 6 bases short, with 18 bases between.

V gene TRBV2 combines with J gene TRBJ1-2; 9 bases map to TRBD1. Germline CDR1 is SNHLY and CDR2 is FYNNEI. Trimming took 5 bases from V and 6 from J; bases not matched to a gene: 4. The CDR3 length is 13 residues. The CDR3 sequence is CASSPDRGDGYTF. CDR3 sequence (DNA): TGTGCCAGCAGTCCGGACAGGGGTGATGGCTACACCTTC.